The entry that follows covers one T cell receptor (beta chain) sequence. This sample is drawn from a study of blood T cell repertoires in COVID-19. V lost 6 bases and J lost 7; bases outside the gene matches: 12. Germline V gene lookup returns CDR1 SQVTM and CDR2 ANQGSEA. The CDR3 contains 14 residues. Original data processing: By means of reference gene primer amplification, nucleated cell counts were estimated. Sequenced by immunoSEQ multiplex PCR; TCRdb stores in-frame clones only, minus some. V, J and clone size were drawn from that table, and D and trimming were deduced from the DNA. Of 150,000 or so clones listed, 79% are singletons.

This clonotype was obtained from a woman in her fifties or sixties with COVID-19, enrolled during active disease. V and J are TRBV29-1 and TRBJ2-7; 10 nucleotides match TRBD1. Sequencing used peripheral blood. CDR3 nucleotide sequence: TGCAGCGTGGAGGGGACCGGGACAGGGGTTGAGCAGTACTTC. It codes for CSVEGTGTGVEQYF.